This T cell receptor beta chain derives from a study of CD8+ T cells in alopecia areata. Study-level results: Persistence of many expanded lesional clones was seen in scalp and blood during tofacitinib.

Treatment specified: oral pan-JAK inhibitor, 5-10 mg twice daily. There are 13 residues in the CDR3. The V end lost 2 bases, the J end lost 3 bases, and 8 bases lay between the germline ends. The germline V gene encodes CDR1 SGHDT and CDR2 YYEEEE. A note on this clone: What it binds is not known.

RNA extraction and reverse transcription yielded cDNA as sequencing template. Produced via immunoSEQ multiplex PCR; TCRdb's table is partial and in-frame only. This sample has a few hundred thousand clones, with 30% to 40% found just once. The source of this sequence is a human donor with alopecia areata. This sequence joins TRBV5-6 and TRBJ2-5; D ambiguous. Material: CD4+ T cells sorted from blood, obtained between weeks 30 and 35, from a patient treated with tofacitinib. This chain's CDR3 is CASSFRGKETQYF. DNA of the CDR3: TGTGCCAGCAGCTTCCGAGGAAAAGAGACCCAGTACTTC.